This TCR beta chain was identified in a study of T cells in Graves' hyperthyroidism and ophthalmopathy. The study, taken as a whole, reports: In the blood, most expanded thyroid clonotypes above 0.001 appeared as well.

With V trimmed by 5 bases and J by 2 bases, 8 bases remained unmatched. Germline loops: CDR1 SGHRS, CDR2 YFSETQ. CDR3 length: 16 amino acids. It was RNA transcripts that yielded the amplified TCR beta CDR3 regions. RT-PCR in the first round (using the HTBI primer set) targeted the TCR CDR3. TCRdb re-called the multiplex PCR reads through MiXCR, storing one row per CDR3 protein. The sample gives more than 350,000 distinct CDR3 sequences, roughly 15% of which show up once; roughly 19% is in the top ten. This clonotype was counted ten times or more. Its target is unknown. V usage is TRBV5-1 and J usage is TRBJ2-3; 10 bases agree with TRBD2. Material: blood. The TCR originated in a woman aged 55-69 years with Graves' ophthalmopathy. The CDR3 loop is CASSPGLAIFTDTQYF. The CDR3, as DNA: TGCGCCAGCAGTCCGGGACTAGCGATCTTCACAGATACGCAGTATTTT.